The 10 T cell receptor beta chains below come from one sample, sequenced in a study of cytomegalovirus exposure and HLA in healthy donors. Vbeta (60) and Jbeta (13) primers were used in the PCR. Clones were read by immunoSEQ multiplex PCR, and TCRdb kept only the in-frame ones, dropping some. The table includes 130,000 to 150,000 clones, 80% detected once. Sequenced sample: PBMCs. These receptors all stem from a male donor in good health and CMV-seronegative.

The J gene is TRBJ2-7, the V gene TRBV5-5; D not resolved. CDR1 is SGHKS and CDR2 is YYEKEE in the germline V gene (reference sequence). The CDR3 sequence is 15 residues long. Trimming removed 1 base at V and 1 base at J, with 12 bases between. CDR3 loop: CASSLFFFGSYEQYF. The CDR3 DNA reads TGTGCCAGCAGCTTGTTTTTCTTCGGGTCCTACGAGCAGTACTTC.

The chain recombines TRBV14 with TRBJ1-1, with TRBD1 matching over 9 bases. Germline V lookup: CDR1 SGHDN, CDR2 FVKESK. CDR3 length equals 16 residues. V shed 4 bases and J 5 bases; nucleotides not matched to a gene: 11. The CDR3, as DNA: TGTGCCAGCAGCCGAATCAAACCGGGACAGGGTACTGAAGCTTTCTTT. Protein sequence: CASSRIKPGQGTEAFF.

The genes are TRBV6-5 and TRBJ2-7, with D maybe TRBD1 (5 bases). Germline CDR1 reads MNHEY; CDR2 reads SVGAGI. The CDR3 sequence is 12 residues long. Between the trimmed V and J ends, which lost 2 bases and 7 bases, there was a span of 9 bases. In DNA, the CDR3 is TGTGCCAGCAGTTACCAAGGGGCGGAGCAGTACTTC. Protein sequence: CASSYQGAEQYF.

V is TRBV7-9 and J is TRBJ2-3; 8 bases line up with TRBD2. CDR3 length: 15 amino acids. The germline CDR1 and CDR2 sequences are SEHNR and FQNEAQ (reference sequence). V was pared by 7 bases and J by 2 bases, with 8 bases of the junction left unmatched. This chain's CDR3 is CASTSPGGYTDTQYF. CDR3 DNA: TGTGCCAGCACCTCGCCGGGGGGGTACACAGATACGCAGTATTTT.

Regarding this clone: This specimen includes other DNA sequences encoding the same CDR3. The chain joins TRBV28 to TRBJ1-2; D unclear. Germline loops: CDR1 MDHEN, CDR2 SYDVKM. With 2 bases removed from V and 5 bases from J, the gap between germline ends came to 6 bases. The CDR3 runs 12 residues. The CDR3 region is CASSLSYYGYTF. CDR3 nucleotide sequence: TGTGCCAGCAGTTTAAGCTATTATGGCTACACCTTC.

A few counts support this clone. This chain links TRBV30 with TRBJ2-7, with a weak D call TRBD1 (5 bases). Germline V CDR1 and CDR2: GTSNPN, SVGIG (reference sequence). This CDR3 comprises 13 residues. The V end was cut by 8 bases, the J end by 0 bases, with 14 bases between. For the CDR3, the DNA is TGTGCCCTGGACAAGGGGCGCTCCTACGAGCAGTACTTC. It is translated as CALDKGRSYEQYF.

The rearrangement links TRBV7-3 to TRBJ2-1; 8 bases line up with TRBD2. V shed 5 bases, J shed 9 bases, and the junction held 15 bases outside the gene matches. The CDR3 length is 16 residues. CDR1 and CDR2 (germline): SGHTA, FQGTGA. The CDR3 sequence: CASSTTGTSAFGEQFF. The DNA of the CDR3 is TGTGCCAGCAGCACAACCGGGACTAGTGCTTTCGGTGAGCAGTTCTTC.

The chain is built from TRBV7-8 and TRBJ2-2; 8 bases map to TRBD1. The CDR3 has 18 amino acids. CDR1 and CDR2 from the germline V gene are SGHVS and FQNEAQ. The J segment lost 1 base and the V segment lost 1 base, leaving 8 bases of the junction unmatched. The CDR3 protein is CASSLESYGTGNTGELFF. The DNA for the CDR3 is TGTGCCAGCAGCTTAGAATCCTATGGGACAGGGAACACCGGGGAGCTGTTTTTT.

J is TRBJ2-5 and V is TRBV7-6, with TRBD1 identical over 10 bases. The DNA end lines up better with TRBJ2-7; the J call may be wrong. This CDR3 comprises 15 residues. Germline V gene lookup returns CDR1 SGHVS and CDR2 FNYEAQ. CDR3 bases: TGTGCCAGCGCCAAGAAAGGGACAGGGGCCTACGAGCAGTACTTC. Its protein product is CASAKKGTGAYEQYF.

The chain is built from TRBV28 and TRBJ1-4, with D tentatively TRBD1 (6 bases). The CDR3 loop spans 15 amino acids. Trimming left V 3 bases short and J 3 bases short, with 11 bases between. The germline CDR1 and CDR2 sequences are MDHEN and SYDVKM. The CDR3 DNA sequence: TGTGCCAGCAGTTTGTCGGGACACCCTAATGAAAAACTGTTTTTT. It specifies CASSLSGHPNEKLFF.